This T cell receptor beta chain stems from a study of PD-L1 blockade in urothelial cancer. On the study more broadly: Starting in the mid-2010s, patients were given atezolizumab (1,200 mg intravenously every 3 weeks). Blood drawn 3 weeks (second dose) and 6 weeks after treatment start was analyzed.

This CDR3 contains 15 residues. Between the trimmed V and J ends, which lost 3 bases and 0 bases, there was a span of 9 bases. This clone has a single count. Synthetic TCR analog templates were added to each PCR reaction. TCRdb's copy holds only in-frame clones and misses some; the assay was immunoSEQ multiplex PCR. This sample has 40,000 to 45,000 clones, with approximately 90% found just once. This clonotype was obtained from a woman aged 60-75 years with urothelial cancer. The sample consisted of PBMCs, taken around atezolizumab (anti-PD-L1) treatment. V gene TRBV23-1 combines with J gene TRBJ1-3; D is ambiguous. TRBV23-1 is known as an ORF, though its function is uncertain. CDR3 DNA: TGCGCCAGCAGTCACCGATGGCTCTCTGGAAACACCATATATTTT. This encodes CASSHRWLSGNTIYF.